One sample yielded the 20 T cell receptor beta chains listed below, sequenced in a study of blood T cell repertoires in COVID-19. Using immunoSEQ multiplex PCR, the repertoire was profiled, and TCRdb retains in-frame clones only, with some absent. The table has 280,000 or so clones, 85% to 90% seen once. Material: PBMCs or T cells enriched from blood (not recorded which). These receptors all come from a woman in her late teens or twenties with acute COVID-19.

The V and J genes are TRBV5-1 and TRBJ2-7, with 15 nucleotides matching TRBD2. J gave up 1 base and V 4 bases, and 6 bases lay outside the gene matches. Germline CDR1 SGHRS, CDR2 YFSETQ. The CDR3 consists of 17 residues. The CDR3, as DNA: TGCGCCAGCAGCGGGGGACTAGCGGGAGGCAGGTCCTACGAGCAGTACTTC. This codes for CASSGGLAGGRSYEQYF.

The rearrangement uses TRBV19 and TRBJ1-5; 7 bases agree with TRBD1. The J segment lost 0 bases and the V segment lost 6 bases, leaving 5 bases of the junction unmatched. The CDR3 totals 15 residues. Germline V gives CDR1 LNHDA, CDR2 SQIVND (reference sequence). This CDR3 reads CASSKQGNSNQPQHF. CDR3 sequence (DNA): TGTGCCAGTAGCAAACAGGGGAATAGCAATCAGCCCCAGCATTTT. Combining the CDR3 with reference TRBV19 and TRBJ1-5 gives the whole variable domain DGGITQSPKYLFRKEGQNVTLSCEQNLNHDAMYWYRQDPGQGLRLIYYSQIVNDFQKGDIAEGYSVSREKKESFPLTVTSAQKNPTAFYLCASSKQGNSNQPQHFGDGTRLSIL.

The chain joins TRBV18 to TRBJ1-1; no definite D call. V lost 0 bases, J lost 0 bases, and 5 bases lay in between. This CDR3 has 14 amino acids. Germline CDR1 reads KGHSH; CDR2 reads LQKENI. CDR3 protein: CASSPPDMNTEAFF. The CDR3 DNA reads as TGTGCCAGCTCACCACCAGACATGAACACTGAAGCTTTCTTT.

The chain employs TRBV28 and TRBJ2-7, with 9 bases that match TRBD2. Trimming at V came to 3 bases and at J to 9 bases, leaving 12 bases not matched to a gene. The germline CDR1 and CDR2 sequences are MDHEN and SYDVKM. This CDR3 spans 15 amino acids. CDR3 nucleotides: TGTGCCAGCAGTTTCCCGACTAGCGGAGGACTCTGGCAGTACTTC. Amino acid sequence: CASSFPTSGGLWQYF.

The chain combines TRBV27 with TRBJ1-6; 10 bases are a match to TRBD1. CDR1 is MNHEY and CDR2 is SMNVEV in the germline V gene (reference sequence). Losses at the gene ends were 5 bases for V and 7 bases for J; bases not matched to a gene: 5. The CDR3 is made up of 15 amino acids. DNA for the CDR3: TGTGCCAGCAGTCCCGGGACAGGGGAAAATTCACCCCTCCACTTT. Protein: CASSPGTGENSPLHF.

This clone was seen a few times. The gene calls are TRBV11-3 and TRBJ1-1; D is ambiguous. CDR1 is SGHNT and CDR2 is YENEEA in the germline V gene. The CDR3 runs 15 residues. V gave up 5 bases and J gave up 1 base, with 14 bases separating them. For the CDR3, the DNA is TGTGCCAGCAGCCCCCCTCGAGGAGCGAACACTGAAGCTTTCTTT. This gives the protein CASSPPRGANTEAFF. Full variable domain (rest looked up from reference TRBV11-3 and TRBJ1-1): EAGVVQSPRYKIIEKKQPVAFWCNPISGHNTLYWYLQNLGQGPELLIRYENEEAVDDSQLPKDRFSAERLKGVDSTLKIQPAELGDSAVYLCASSPPRGANTEAFFGQGTRLTVV.

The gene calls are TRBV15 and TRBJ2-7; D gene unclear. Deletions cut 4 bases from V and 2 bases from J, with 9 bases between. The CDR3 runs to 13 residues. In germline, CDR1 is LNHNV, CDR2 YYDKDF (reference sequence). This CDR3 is CATSTYGAYEQYF. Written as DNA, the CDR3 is TGTGCCACCAGCACATACGGAGCCTACGAGCAGTACTTC. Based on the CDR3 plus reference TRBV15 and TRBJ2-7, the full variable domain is DAMVIQNPRYQVTQFGKPVTLSCSQTLNHNVMYWYQQKSSQAPKLLFHYYDKDFNNEADTPDNFQSRRPNTSFCFLDIRSPGLGDTAMYLCATSTYGAYEQYFGPGTRLTVT.

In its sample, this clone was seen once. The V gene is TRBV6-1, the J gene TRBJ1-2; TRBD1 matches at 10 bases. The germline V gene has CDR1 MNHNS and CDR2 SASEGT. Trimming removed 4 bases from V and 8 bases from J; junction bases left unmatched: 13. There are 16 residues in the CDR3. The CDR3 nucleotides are TGTGCCAGCAGTGCGCGGGACAGGGGATTCAATTACGGCTACACCTTC. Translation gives CASSARDRGFNYGYTF.

CDR3 bases: TGTGCCAGCAGCTTCGGGGACAGCCGTCACCACGAGCAGTACTTC. It translates to CASSFGDSRHHEQYF. The chain links TRBV5-4 to TRBJ2-7, with 7 nucleotides matching TRBD1. J was trimmed by 5 bases and V by 2 bases; bases with no gene match: 10. CDR1 is SGHNT, CDR2 YYREEE, per germline (reference sequence). The CDR3 is 15 residues long.

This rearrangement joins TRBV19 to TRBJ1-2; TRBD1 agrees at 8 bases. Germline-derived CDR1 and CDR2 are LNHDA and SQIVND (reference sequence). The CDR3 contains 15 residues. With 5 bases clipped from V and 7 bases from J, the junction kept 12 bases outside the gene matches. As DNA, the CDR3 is TGTGCCAGTAGTGAACAGGGGGGACGGACCTTTGGCTACACCTTC. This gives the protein CASSEQGGRTFGYTF.

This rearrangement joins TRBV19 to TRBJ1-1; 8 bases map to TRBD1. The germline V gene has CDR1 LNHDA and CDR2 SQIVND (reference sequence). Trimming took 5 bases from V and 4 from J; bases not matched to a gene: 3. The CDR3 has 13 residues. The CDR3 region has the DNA TGTGCCAGTAGTTGGACAGGGCTCACTGAAGCTTTCTTT. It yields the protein CASSWTGLTEAFF. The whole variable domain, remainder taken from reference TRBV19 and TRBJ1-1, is DGGITQSPKYLFRKEGQNVTLSCEQNLNHDAMYWYRQDPGQGLRLIYYSQIVNDFQKGDIAEGYSVSREKKESFPLTVTSAQKNPTAFYLCASSWTGLTEAFFGQGTRLTVV.

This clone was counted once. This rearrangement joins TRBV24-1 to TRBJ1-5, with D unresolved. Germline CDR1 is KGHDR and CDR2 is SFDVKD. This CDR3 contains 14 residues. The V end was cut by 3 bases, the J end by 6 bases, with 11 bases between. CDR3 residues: CATSDGGMAQPQHF. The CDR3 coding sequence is TGTGCCACCAGTGATGGAGGGATGGCTCAGCCCCAGCATTTT.

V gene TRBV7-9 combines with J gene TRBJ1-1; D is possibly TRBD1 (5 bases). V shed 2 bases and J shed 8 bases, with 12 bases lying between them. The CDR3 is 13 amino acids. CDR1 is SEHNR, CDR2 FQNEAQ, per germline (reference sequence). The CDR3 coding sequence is TGTGCCAGCAGCTTAAATAGACAGTGGGAAGCTTTCTTT. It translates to CASSLNRQWEAFF.

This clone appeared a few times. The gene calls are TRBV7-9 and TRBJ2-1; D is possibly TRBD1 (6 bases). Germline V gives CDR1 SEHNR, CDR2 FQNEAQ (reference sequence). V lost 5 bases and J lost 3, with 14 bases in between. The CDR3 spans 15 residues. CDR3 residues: CASSRNEQGYNEQFF. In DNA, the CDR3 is TGTGCCAGCAGCCGAAATGAACAGGGCTACAATGAGCAGTTCTTC.

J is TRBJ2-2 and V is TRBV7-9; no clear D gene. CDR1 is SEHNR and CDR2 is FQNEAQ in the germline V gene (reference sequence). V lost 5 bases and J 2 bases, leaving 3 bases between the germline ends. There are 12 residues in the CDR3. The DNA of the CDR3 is TGTGCCAGCAGCCTAAACACCGGGGAGCTGTTTTTT. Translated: CASSLNTGELFF.

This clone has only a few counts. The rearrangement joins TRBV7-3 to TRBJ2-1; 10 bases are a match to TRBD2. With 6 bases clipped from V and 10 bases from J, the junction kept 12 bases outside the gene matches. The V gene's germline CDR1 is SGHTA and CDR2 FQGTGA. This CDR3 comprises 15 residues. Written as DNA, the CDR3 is TGTGCCAGCAGGACTAGCGGGTCCCCCGGGGGCGAGCAGTTCTTC. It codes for CASRTSGSPGGEQFF. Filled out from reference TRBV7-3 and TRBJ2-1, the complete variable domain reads GAGVSQTPSNKVTEKGKYVELRCDPISGHTALYWYRQSLGQGPEFLIYFQGTGAADDSGLPNDRFFAVRPEGSVSTLKIQRTERGDSAVYLCASRTSGSPGGEQFFGPGTRLTVL.

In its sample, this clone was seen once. Here the CDR3 reads CASIRSGKANEKLFF. For the CDR3, the DNA is TGTGCCAGCATCCGCTCAGGGAAGGCTAATGAAAAACTGTTTTTT. The V and J genes are TRBV2 and TRBJ1-4; D may be TRBD1 (5 bases). The CDR3 is 15 residues long. Trimming removed 7 bases from V and 3 bases from J, with 15 bases in between. Germline CDR1 SNHLY, CDR2 FYNNEI.

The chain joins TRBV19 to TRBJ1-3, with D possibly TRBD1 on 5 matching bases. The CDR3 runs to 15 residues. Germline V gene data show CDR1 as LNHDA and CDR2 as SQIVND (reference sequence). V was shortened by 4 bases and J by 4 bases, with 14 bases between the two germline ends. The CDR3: CASSTRTHEGNTIYF. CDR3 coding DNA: TGTGCCAGTAGTACAAGGACACATGAAGGAAACACCATATATTTT.

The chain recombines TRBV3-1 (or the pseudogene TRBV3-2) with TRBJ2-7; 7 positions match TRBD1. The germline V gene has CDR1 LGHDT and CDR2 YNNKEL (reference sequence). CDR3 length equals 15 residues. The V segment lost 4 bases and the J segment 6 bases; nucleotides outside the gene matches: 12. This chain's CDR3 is CASSLSGGKLGEQYF. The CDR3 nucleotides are TGTGCCAGCAGCCTCTCAGGGGGTAAACTAGGCGAGCAGTACTTC.

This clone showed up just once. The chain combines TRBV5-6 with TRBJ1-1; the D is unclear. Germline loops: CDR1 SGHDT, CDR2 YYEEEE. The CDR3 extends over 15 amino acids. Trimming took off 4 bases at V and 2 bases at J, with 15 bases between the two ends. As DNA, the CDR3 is TGTGCCAGCAGCCCCGCGTGGGGAGTTAACACTGAAGCTTTCTTT. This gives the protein CASSPAWGVNTEAFF.